This T cell receptor beta chain is drawn from a study of cytotoxic CD8 clonotypes in ibrutinib-treated CLL. Study overall: The subjects consisted of roughly ten relapsed/refractory and fewer than 16 treatment-naive individuals, with 17 to 18 IGHV unmutated.

Only in-frame clones appear in the TCRdb table, and some are missing; sequencing was by immunoSEQ multiplex PCR. This sample has approximately 70,000 clones; around 81% occur once, and the top ten carry roughly 8%. Frozen-stored PBMCs produced approximately 2 micrograms of genomic DNA for TCR beta libraries. V was pared by 1 base and J by 0 bases, with 10 bases between. The CDR3 runs to 15 residues. Germline loops: CDR1 SNHLY, CDR2 FYNNEI. Study observations and caveats: Baseline levels of clonality went above those of age-matched healthy donors and moved with circulating CD8+ T-cell counts.

On this clone itself: Its antigen remains unidentified.

The source material was PBMCs, sampled at disease progression, from a patient treated with ibrutinib. The chain couples TRBV2 to TRBJ2-7; unclear D gene. The sequence was collected from a human donor with chronic lymphocytic leukemia. CDR3 DNA: TGTGCCAGCAGTGAAGACGGATGGATCTCCTACGAGCAGTACTTC. Encoded protein: CASSEDGWISYEQYF. The variable domain in full, completed from reference TRBV2 and TRBJ2-7, reads EPEVTQTPSHQVTQMGQEVILRCVPISNHLYFYWYRQILGQKVEFLVSFYNNEISEKSEIFDDQFSVERPDGSNFTLKIRSTKLEDSAMYFCASSEDGWISYEQYFGPGTRLTVT.